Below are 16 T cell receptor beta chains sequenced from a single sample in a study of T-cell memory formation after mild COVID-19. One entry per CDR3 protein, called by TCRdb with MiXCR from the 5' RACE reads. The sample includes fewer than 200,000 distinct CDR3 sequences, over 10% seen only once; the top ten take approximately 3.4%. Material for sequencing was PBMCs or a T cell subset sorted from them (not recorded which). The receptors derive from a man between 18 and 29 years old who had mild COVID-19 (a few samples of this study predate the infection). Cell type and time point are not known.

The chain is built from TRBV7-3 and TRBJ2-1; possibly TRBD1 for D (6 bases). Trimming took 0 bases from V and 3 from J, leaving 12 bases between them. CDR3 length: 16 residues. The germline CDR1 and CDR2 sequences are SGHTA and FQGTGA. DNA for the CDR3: TGTGCCAGCAGCTTAACCCCGGACAGAGACTACAATGAGCAGTTCTTC. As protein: CASSLTPDRDYNEQFF.

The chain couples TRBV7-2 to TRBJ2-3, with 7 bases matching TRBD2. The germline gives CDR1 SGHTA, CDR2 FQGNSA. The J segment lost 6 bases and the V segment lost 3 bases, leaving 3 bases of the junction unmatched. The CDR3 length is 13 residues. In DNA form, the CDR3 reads TGTGCCAGCAGCTTTGCGGGGGTGGATACGCAGTATTTT. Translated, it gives CASSFAGVDTQYF.

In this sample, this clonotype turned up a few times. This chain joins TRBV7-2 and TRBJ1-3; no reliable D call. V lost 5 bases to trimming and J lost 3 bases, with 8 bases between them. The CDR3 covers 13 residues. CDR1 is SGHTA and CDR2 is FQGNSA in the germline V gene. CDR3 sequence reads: CASSAALGNTIYF. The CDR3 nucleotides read TGTGCCAGCAGCGCAGCCCTTGGAAACACCATATATTTT.

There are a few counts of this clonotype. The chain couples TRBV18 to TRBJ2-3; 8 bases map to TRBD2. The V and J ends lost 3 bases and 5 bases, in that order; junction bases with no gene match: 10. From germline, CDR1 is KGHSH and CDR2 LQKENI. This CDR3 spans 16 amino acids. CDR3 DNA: TGTGCCAGCTCACCCCGAACAGCGGGGGACGGAGATACGCAGTATTTT. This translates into CASSPRTAGDGDTQYF.

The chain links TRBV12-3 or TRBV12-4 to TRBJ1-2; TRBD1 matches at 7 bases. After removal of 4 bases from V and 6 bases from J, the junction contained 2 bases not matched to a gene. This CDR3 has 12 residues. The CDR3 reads CASSSRGHGYTF. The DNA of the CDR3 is TGTGCCAGCAGTTCGAGGGGGCATGGCTACACCTTC.

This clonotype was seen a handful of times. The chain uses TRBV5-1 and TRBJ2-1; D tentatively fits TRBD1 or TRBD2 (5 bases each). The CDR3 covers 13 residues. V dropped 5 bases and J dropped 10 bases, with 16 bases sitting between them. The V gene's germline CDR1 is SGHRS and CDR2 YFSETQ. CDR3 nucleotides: TGCGCCAGCAGTATTCCCAAGGGACGAGAGCAGTTCTTC. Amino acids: CASSIPKGREQFF.

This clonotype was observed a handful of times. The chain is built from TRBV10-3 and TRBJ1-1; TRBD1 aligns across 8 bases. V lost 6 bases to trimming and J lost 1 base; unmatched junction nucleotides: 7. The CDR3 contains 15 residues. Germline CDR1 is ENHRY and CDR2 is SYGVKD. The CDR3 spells CAISAGGQGNTEAFF. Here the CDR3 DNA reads TGTGCCATCAGCGCGGGCGGACAGGGGAACACTGAAGCTTTCTTT.

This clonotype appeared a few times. The chain's CDR3 is CASSQERALTQYF. The CDR3, as DNA: TGTGCCAGCAGCCAAGAAAGGGCCCTTACGCAGTATTTT. This chain links TRBV14 with TRBJ2-3; D gene uncertain. The CDR3 covers 13 residues. V lost 0 bases to trimming and J lost 8 bases, with 9 bases between them. Per the germline V gene, CDR1 is SGHDN and CDR2 is FVKESK.

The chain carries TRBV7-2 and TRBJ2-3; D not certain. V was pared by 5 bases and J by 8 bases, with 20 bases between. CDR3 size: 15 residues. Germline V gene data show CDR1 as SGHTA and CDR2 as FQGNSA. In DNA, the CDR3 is TGTGCCAGCAGCGTCGGGTCCCCAACCTTAGGTACGCAGTATTTT. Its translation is CASSVGSPTLGTQYF.

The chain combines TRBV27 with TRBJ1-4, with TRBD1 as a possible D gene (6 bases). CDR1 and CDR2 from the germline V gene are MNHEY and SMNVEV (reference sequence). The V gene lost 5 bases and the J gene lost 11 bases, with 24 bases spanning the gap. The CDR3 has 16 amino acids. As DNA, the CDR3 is TGTGCCAGCAGTCAGTTTCGACAGGTCTATGGAGGGAAACTGTTTTTT. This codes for CASSQFRQVYGGKLFF. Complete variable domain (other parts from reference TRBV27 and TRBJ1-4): EAQVTQNPRYLITVTGKKLTVTCSQNMNHEYMSWYRQDPGLGLRQIYYSMNVEVTDKGDVPEGYKVSRKEKRNFPLILESPSPNQTSLYFCASSQFRQVYGGKLFFGSGTQLSVL.

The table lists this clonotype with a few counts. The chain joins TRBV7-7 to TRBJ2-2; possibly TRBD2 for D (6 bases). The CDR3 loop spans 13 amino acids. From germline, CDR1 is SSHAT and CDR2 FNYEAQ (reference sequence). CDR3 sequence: CASGRERTGELFF. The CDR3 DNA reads TGTGCTAGCGGCCGGGAGAGAACCGGGGAGCTGTTTTTT. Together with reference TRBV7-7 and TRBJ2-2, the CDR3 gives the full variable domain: GAGVSQSPRYKVTKRGQDVTLRCDPISSHATLYWYQQALGQGPEFLTYFNYEAQPDKSGLPSDRFSAERPEGSISTLTIQRTEQRDSAMYRCASGRERTGELFFGEGSRLTVL.

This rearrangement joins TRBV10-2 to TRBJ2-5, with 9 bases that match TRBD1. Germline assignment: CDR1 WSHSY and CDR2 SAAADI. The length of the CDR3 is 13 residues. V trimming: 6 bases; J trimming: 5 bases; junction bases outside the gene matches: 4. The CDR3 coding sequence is TGCGCCAGCAGCCGGGACAGGGCGGAGACCCAGTACTTC. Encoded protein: CASSRDRAETQYF.

CDR3 bases: TGTGCCAGTAGTATGTGGGCGGAAGTTGGTGAAGCTTTCTTT. Translated: CASSMWAEVGEAFF. The chain recombines TRBV19 with TRBJ1-1; D not certain. This CDR3 is 14 amino acids long. V was pared by 3 bases and J by 7 bases, with 15 bases between. Germline CDR1 and CDR2: LNHDA and SQIVND (reference sequence).

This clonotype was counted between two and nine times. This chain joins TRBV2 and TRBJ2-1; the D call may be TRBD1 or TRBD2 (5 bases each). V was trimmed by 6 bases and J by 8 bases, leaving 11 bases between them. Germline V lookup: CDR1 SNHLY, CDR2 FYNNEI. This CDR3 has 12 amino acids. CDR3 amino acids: CASRGDFDEQFF. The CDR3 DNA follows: TGTGCCAGCAGGGGGGATTTCGATGAGCAGTTCTTC.

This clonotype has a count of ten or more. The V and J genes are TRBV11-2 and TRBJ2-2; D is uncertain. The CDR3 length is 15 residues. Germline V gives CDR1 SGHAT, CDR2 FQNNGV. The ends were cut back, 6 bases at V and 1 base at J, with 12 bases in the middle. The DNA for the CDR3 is TGTGCCAGCAGTCTGTCCTACCGGAACACCGGGGAGCTGTTTTTT. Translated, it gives CASSLSYRNTGELFF.

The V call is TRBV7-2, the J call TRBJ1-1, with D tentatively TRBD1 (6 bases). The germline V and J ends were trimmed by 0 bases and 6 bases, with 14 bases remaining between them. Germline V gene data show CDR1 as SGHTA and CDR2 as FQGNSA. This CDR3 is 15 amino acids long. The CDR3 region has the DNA TGTGCCAGCAGCTTAGCGCTGGGACAAGCCGCTGAAGCTTTCTTT. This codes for CASSLALGQAAEAFF.